This T cell receptor beta chain was retrieved from a study of T-cell reconstitution after alpha-beta-depleted transplantation in children. V gave up 2 bases and J gave up 5 bases, with 15 bases separating them. This CDR3 spans 15 amino acids. Germline assignment: CDR1 KGHSH and CDR2 LQKENI. Unique molecular identifiers were incorporated during preparation of the TCRbeta library. TCRdb re-called the PCR reads with MiXCR, one entry per CDR3 protein. The sample records a few hundred thousand distinct CDR3 sequences, about a fifth being singletons. The chain uses TRBV18 and TRBJ1-1, with a weak D call TRBD1 (6 bases). The sample consisted of PBMCs from the stem cell graft donor, taken from the stem cell graft. This TCR was sampled from a human donor who donated a stem cell graft to a child with acute myeloid leukemia. The CDR3 nucleotides read TGTGCCAGCTCACCAACTCGGACAGAGGGGACTGAAGCTTTCTTT. As protein: CASSPTRTEGTEAFF.